A single sample is the source of the 28 T cell receptor beta chains below, sequenced in a study of blood T cells in healthy people across ages. It was with a sample-barcoded 5' primer and a J-beta primer mix that a second PCR of roughly 6 to 11 cycles was run. TCRdb reprocessed the 5' RACE reads with MiXCR, giving one entry per CDR3 protein. The table lists under 1,000,000 distinct CDR3 sequences, about 37% of them singletons, with 13% in the top ten. Sequencing used blood. The receptor set was obtained from a young man in good health.

The chain combines TRBV7-9 with TRBJ2-4, with TRBD1 matching 10 bases. The J call may be in error: the DNA end matches TRBJ2-7 better. This CDR3 is 15 amino acids long. Germline V CDR1 and CDR2: SEHNR, FQNEAQ (reference sequence). CDR3 bases: TGTGCCAGCAGCCTCTCGGGACAGGGGAGCGACGAGCAGTACTTC. Its translation: CASSLSGQGSDEQYF.

Points on this clonotype: One junction end disagrees with the germline gene, perhaps due to a read error. The chain couples TRBV12-3 or TRBV12-4 to TRBJ2-3, with 7 bases identical to TRBD2. This CDR3 comprises 15 residues. CDR3 loop: CASSFAGVRTDTQYF. The CDR3 coding sequence is TGTGCCAGCAGTTTTGCGGGGGTGCGAACAGATACGCAATATTTT.

Ten or more counts support this clonotype. The V gene is TRBV2, the J gene TRBJ2-7, with TRBD1 matching over 11 bases. Germline V gene data show CDR1 as SNHLY and CDR2 as FYNNEI. The CDR3 is 15 residues long. V was pared by 8 bases and J by 1 base, with 7 bases of the junction left unmatched. The CDR3 DNA is TGTGCCAGCTTCAGGGACAGGGGGGAATCCTACGAGCAGTACTTC. Its translation: CASFRDRGESYEQYF.

This clonotype was detected many times. The chain combines TRBV12-3 or TRBV12-4 with TRBJ2-7; D is perhaps TRBD1 (6 bases). The length of the CDR3 is 13 residues. Trimming stripped 6 bases from V and 2 bases from J, with 11 bases between. CDR3: CASRTGTTYEQYF. The CDR3 DNA reads as TGTGCCAGCAGGACCGGGACAACCTACGAGCAGTACTTC.

The V gene is TRBV20-1, the J gene TRBJ1-1, with D possibly being TRBD1 (5 bases). V was trimmed by 8 bases and J by 3 bases, leaving 13 bases between them. From germline, CDR1 is DFQATT and CDR2 SNEGSKA (reference sequence). CDR3 length: 12 amino acids. CDR3 sequence: CSSQPGHTEAFF. The DNA for the CDR3 is TGCAGTTCACAACCAGGGCACACTGAAGCTTTCTTT.

Of note for this clonotype: A much larger clone sits a single nucleotide away, making a read error possible. The chain uses TRBV5-6 and TRBJ2-3, with 9 bases that match TRBD2. Germline CDR1 SGHDT, CDR2 YYEEEE. The CDR3 has 18 residues. The CDR3: CAGSSGLATFASTDTQYF. CDR3 DNA sequence: TGTGCCGGCAGCTCGGGACTAGCTACCTTCGCCAGCACAGATACGCAGTATTTT.

The CDR3 protein is CASRESETQYF. In DNA, the CDR3 is TGTGCCAGCAGGGAGAGTGAGACCCAGTACTTC. The rearrangement joins TRBV27 to TRBJ2-5; D uncertain. V lost 6 bases and J 5 bases, leaving 7 bases between the germline ends. The CDR3 sequence is 11 residues long. Germline CDR1 reads MNHEY; CDR2 reads SMNVEV (reference sequence).

This sequence joins TRBV20-1 and TRBJ2-3, with TRBD2 matching 10 bases. The J segment lost 1 base and the V segment lost 5 bases, leaving 3 bases of the junction unmatched. The CDR3 extends over 14 amino acids. Germline V lookup: CDR1 DFQATT, CDR2 SNEGSKA (reference sequence). The CDR3 sequence is CSASTSGGTDTQYF. The CDR3 nucleotides are TGCAGTGCTTCAACTAGCGGGGGCACAGATACGCAGTATTTT.

This clonotype was counted many times. This chain links TRBV15 with TRBJ1-6; D gene ambiguous. Trimming pared 5 bases from V and 7 bases from J, leaving 9 bases between. The CDR3 sequence is 13 residues long. Germline V lookup: CDR1 LNHNV, CDR2 YYDKDF (reference sequence). The CDR3 region has the DNA TGTGCCACCAGCGGAGGGTGGAATTCACCCCTCCACTTT. It encodes CATSGGWNSPLHF.

At least ten counts were recorded for this clonotype. V is TRBV30 and J is TRBJ2-5, with D maybe TRBD1 (6 bases). Trimming took 2 bases from V and 4 from J, leaving 11 bases between them. The CDR3 extends over 13 amino acids. The germline V gene encodes CDR1 GTSNPN and CDR2 SVGIG (reference sequence). As DNA, the CDR3 is TGTGCCTGGAGTCCCGGACAGCCAGAGACCCAGTACTTC. As protein: CAWSPGQPETQYF.

V and J are TRBV7-2 and TRBJ2-5; 11 nucleotides line up with TRBD2. CDR1 is SGHTA, CDR2 FQGNSA, per germline. V trimming: 3 bases; J trimming: 6 bases; junction bases outside the gene matches: 9. The CDR3 has 16 residues. The CDR3: CASSLAALAGGKTQYF. DNA for the CDR3: TGTGCCAGCAGCTTGGCTGCTCTAGCGGGGGGAAAGACCCAGTACTTC.

The table lists this clonotype with a few counts. The rearrangement joins TRBV9 to TRBJ2-1; no clear D gene. The DNA end is more similar to TRBJ2-7, so the J call may be wrong. The CDR3 contains 13 residues. The germline CDR1 and CDR2 sequences are SGDLS and YYNGEE. CDR3 nucleotide sequence: TGTGCCAGCAGCGTAGCGACATACAATGAGCAGTACTTC. Translated, it gives CASSVATYNEQYF.

This clonotype was seen only a few times. This chain links TRBV2 with TRBJ2-7; D is perhaps TRBD1 (8 bases). Germline assignment: CDR1 SNHLY and CDR2 FYNNEI. This CDR3 is built from 15 residues. V was trimmed by 5 bases and J by 2 bases, leaving 16 bases between them. The CDR3 loop reads CASSPRTGTTYEQYF. In DNA, the CDR3 is TGTGCCAGCAGTCCCCGGACAGGGACTACCTACGAGCAGTACTTC. The variable domain in full, with the rest retrieved from reference TRBV2 and TRBJ2-7, is EPEVTQTPSHQVTQMGQEVILRCVPISNHLYFYWYRQILGQKVEFLVSFYNNEISEKSEIFDDQFSVERPDGSNFTLKIRSTKLEDSAMYFCASSPRTGTTYEQYFGPGTRLTVT.

This clonotype has ten or more counts. This chain connects TRBV9 to TRBJ2-1, with a tentative D call TRBD1 (5 bases). The CDR3 sequence is 12 residues long. V lost 1 base to trimming and J lost 9 bases, with 8 bases between them. Germline CDR1 SGDLS, CDR2 YYNGEE. The CDR3 region is CASSVWGGEQFF. CDR3 DNA sequence: TGTGCCAGCAGCGTATGGGGCGGTGAGCAGTTCTTC.

The chain links TRBV9 to TRBJ2-1; maybe TRBD1 (6 bases). The CDR3 sequence is 12 residues long. The germline CDR1 and CDR2 sequences are SGDLS and YYNGEE. The V end was cut by 7 bases, the J end by 12 bases, with 17 bases between. Here the CDR3 DNA reads TGTGCCAGCGGCAAGGGGGTGGGGTGGCAGTTCTTC. It yields the protein CASGKGVGWQFF. Combining the CDR3 with reference TRBV9 and TRBJ2-1 gives the whole variable domain DSGVTQTPKHLITATGQRVTLRCSPRSGDLSVYWYQQSLDQGLQFLIQYYNGEERAKGNILERFSAQQFPDLHSELNLSSLELGDSALYFCASGKGVGWQFFGPGTRLTVL.

The table lists this clonotype with a few counts. The CDR3 DNA reads TGCAGTGCTAGAGTTTCCGGGACTGTCCTCTACGAGCAGTACTTC. This encodes CSARVSGTVLYEQYF. This sequence joins TRBV20-1 and TRBJ2-7, with a possible D match to TRBD2 (6 bases). This CDR3 has 15 residues. The V gene lost 1 base and the J gene lost 3 bases, with 16 bases spanning the gap. Germline-derived CDR1 and CDR2 are DFQATT and SNEGSKA (reference sequence).

This clonotype appeared a few times. The chain employs TRBV20-1 and TRBJ1-5; D uncertain. In germline, CDR1 is DFQATT, CDR2 SNEGSKA (reference sequence). There are 12 residues in the CDR3. Trimming left V 4 bases short and J 8 bases short, with 12 bases between. In nucleotides, the CDR3 is TGCAGTGCTAAGAAGGGAGGTGAGCCCCAGCATTTT. Translating gives CSAKKGGEPQHF.

V usage is TRBV20-1 and J usage is TRBJ1-6; D not certain. The length of the CDR3 is 12 residues. Germline CDR1 DFQATT, CDR2 SNEGSKA (reference sequence). The CDR3 spells CSRSSYNSPLHF. CDR3 DNA sequence: TGCTCGAGGAGCTCCTATAATTCACCCCTCCACTTT.

As concerns this clonotype: A clone one base away is much larger, so this may be a read error. V usage is TRBV29-1 and J usage is TRBJ2-5; D unresolved. The length of the CDR3 is 13 residues. The germline gives CDR1 SQVTM, CDR2 ANQGSEA. DNA for the CDR3: TGCAGCGTTGGGGGTAATAGTAAAGAGACCCTGTACTTC. It specifies CSVGGNSKETLYF.

This clonotype has just a few counts. The rearrangement uses TRBV6-1 and TRBJ1-1; D is unclear. The V end lost 11 bases, the J end lost 1 base, and 11 bases lay between the germline ends. The CDR3 is 12 residues long. Per germline, CDR1 MNHNS and CDR2 SASEGT. The CDR3 nucleotides read TGTGCCCAGCGGCGGACGAACACTGAAGCTTTCTTT. This translates into CAQRRTNTEAFF.

This chain connects TRBV29-1 to TRBJ2-7; D unclear. Germline V lookup: CDR1 SQVTM, CDR2 ANQGSEA. V was clipped by 3 bases and J by 4 bases, with 7 bases between them. The CDR3 is made up of 11 amino acids. The CDR3 here is CSVDGTYEQYF. The DNA for the CDR3 is TGCAGCGTTGACGGCACTTACGAGCAGTACTTC.

Notes on this clonotype: A much larger clone sits a single nucleotide away, making a read error possible. This chain connects TRBV10-3 to TRBJ2-3, with TRBD1 identical over 7 bases. The CDR3 runs 13 residues. V was clipped by 10 bases and J by 5 bases; unmatched bases: 9. The germline CDR1 and CDR2 sequences are ENHRY and SYGVKD. Here the CDR3 DNA reads TGTGCCAGCAGCCCACAGGGGAAAGATACGCAGTATTTT. Protein sequence: CASSPQGKDTQYF.

The CDR3 reads CASSQRGDRGNNEQYF. In DNA form, the CDR3 reads TGCGCCAGCAGCCAAAGGGGGGACCGGGGGAACAATGAGCAGTACTTC. The gene calls are TRBV4-1 and TRBJ2-5; tentatively, D is TRBD1 or TRBD2 (6 bases each). The CDR3 contains 16 residues. V shed 2 bases and J shed 11 bases, with 24 bases lying between them. Per germline, CDR1 MGHRA and CDR2 YSYEKL.

On this clonotype: The junction does not match germline at one end; this may be a read error. J is TRBJ1-6 and V is TRBV4-1; 9 bases fit TRBD1. From germline, CDR1 is MGHRA and CDR2 YSYEKL. The CDR3 totals 16 residues. The CDR3 DNA sequence: TGCGCCAGCAGCATCCAGACAGGGGGATATAATTCACCCCCCCACTTT. Translated: CASSIQTGGYNSPPHF.

This chain connects TRBV6-1 to TRBJ2-7; tentative D call: TRBD1 (5 bases). Trimming pared 5 bases from V and 12 bases from J, leaving 20 bases between. The CDR3 totals 13 residues. CDR1 is MNHNS and CDR2 is SASEGT in the germline V gene. The CDR3 DNA is TGTGCCAGCAGTTATCCGACAGAAGAGACCCTGTACTTC. It yields the protein CASSYPTEETLYF.

The table lists this clonotype with a few counts. J is TRBJ1-1 and V is TRBV4-3; D is possibly TRBD1 (5 bases). Deletions cut 4 bases from V and 6 bases from J, with 15 bases between. The CDR3 contains 14 residues. CDR1 LGHNA and CDR2 YSLEER come from the germline V gene. CDR3 nucleotide sequence: TGCGCCAGCAGCCCACTAGACAGTGGCGCTGAAGCTTTCTTT. Translation gives CASSPLDSGAEAFF.

This clonotype came up many times. The chain combines TRBV7-2 with TRBJ2-7; 9 bases fit TRBD2. Germline V gene sequence: CDR1 SGHTA, CDR2 FQGNSA. The V and J ends lost 3 bases and 3 bases, in that order; junction bases with no gene match: 6. The CDR3 length is 15 residues. CDR3: CASSLSGGHSYEQYF. CDR3 DNA sequence: TGTGCCAGCAGCTTGAGCGGGGGGCACAGCTACGAGCAGTACTTC.

This clonotype was detected ten times or more. The chain carries TRBV10-3 and TRBJ2-5, with a weak D call TRBD2 (5 bases). Germline V gene lookup returns CDR1 ENHRY and CDR2 SYGVKD. V was pared by 0 bases and J by 4 bases, with 6 bases between. The CDR3 consists of 13 residues. CDR3 DNA: TGTGCCATCAGTGAGTCAGAGGGAGAGACCCAGTACTTC. Its translation is CAISESEGETQYF.